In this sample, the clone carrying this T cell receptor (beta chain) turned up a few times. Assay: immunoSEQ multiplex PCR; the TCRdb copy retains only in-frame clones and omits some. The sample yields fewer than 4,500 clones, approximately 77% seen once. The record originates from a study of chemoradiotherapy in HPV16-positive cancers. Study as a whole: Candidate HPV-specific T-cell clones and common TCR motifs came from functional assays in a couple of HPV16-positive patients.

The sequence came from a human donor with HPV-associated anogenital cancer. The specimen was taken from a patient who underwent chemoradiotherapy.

CDR3 sequence (DNA): TGTGCCAGCAGCAACACGGACTATAGCACAGATACGCAGTATTTT. Amino acid sequence: CASSNTDYSTDTQYF. The chain employs TRBV9 and TRBJ2-3; TRBD2 is a possible D gene (6 bases). V dropped 4 bases and J dropped 0 bases, with 12 bases sitting between them. The CDR3 is 15 amino acids. Germline V CDR1 and CDR2: SGDLS, YYNGEE.